This TCR beta chain was identified during a study of T cell responses to AZD1222 COVID-19 vaccine. General study results and limits: Most donors were white British, females outnumbered males, and clonal diversity was possibly underestimated. Increased Spike-specific TCR breadth and depth were observed after two AZD1222 doses. Baseline seropositivity occurred in only 5 or 6 AZD1222 recipients. Spike was spanned by vaccine-associated CD4 TCRs, with dominance at 160-218 and 743-854.

CDR3 length: 16 amino acids. The V gene lost 6 bases and the J gene lost 1 base, with 18 bases spanning the gap. Germline CDR1 is SGHRS and CDR2 is YFSETQ. Sequencing used immunoSEQ multiplex PCR; TCRdb keeps in-frame clones, though not all of them. The table has tens of thousands of clones, 80% to 90% seen once. About this clone: Its antigen is undetermined.

This chain uses TRBV5-1 with TRBJ2-3; a possible D gene is TRBD2 (5 bases). This clonotype was obtained from an adult in good health. This specimen consisted of peripheral blood, obtained on day 0 of AZD1222 vaccination. The CDR3 sequence: CASTLGSSGGTDTQYF. The DNA for the CDR3 is TGCGCCAGCACCCTTGGGAGCAGCGGAGGCACAGATACGCAGTATTTT.